This T cell receptor (beta chain) appears in the sequencing data of a study of breast tumors, draining lymph nodes, adjacent tissues. Each CDR3 protein gets one entry after TCRdb re-called the multiplex PCR reads with MiXCR. The sample gives around 140,000 distinct CDR3 sequences, 32% of which show up once; about 2.5% is in the top ten. Axillary draining lymph nodes of breast cancer patients supplied the node samples. This clonotype was seen at least ten times. Its target is not known. The study, taken as a whole, reports: That most tumor T cells come from lymph nodes remained unproven. Luminal-like breast cancer showed significantly higher tumor–nontumor repertoire similarity than basal-like. Most tumor T cells seemingly derive from lymph node, then expand in tumor.

The receptor's source is a female donor with breast cancer. Some clones in this sample may be carry-over from other donors' samples. Sequenced input: axillary lymph node tissue.

CDR3 DNA sequence: TGCAGTGCTAGAGGTACCAGGATACACGAGCAGTACTTC. Encoded protein: CSARGTRIHEQYF. The chain carries TRBV20-1 and TRBJ2-7; D is uncertain. This CDR3 has 13 amino acids. The V gene lost 1 base and the J gene lost 5 bases, with 12 bases spanning the gap. Germline V gene data show CDR1 as DFQATT and CDR2 as SNEGSKA (reference sequence).